Described below is a single T cell receptor (beta chain) sequence and its context. V lost 2 bases and J 2 bases, leaving 12 bases between the germline ends. The germline gives CDR1 DFQATT, CDR2 SNEGSKA (reference sequence). CDR3 length: 14 residues. The data derive from a study of patients and donors after allogeneic stem cell transplantation. From the RT-PCR reads, TCRdb called clonotypes with MiXCR, one entry per CDR3 protein. The sample yields 900,000 to 1,000,000 distinct CDR3 sequences, under 20% seen once. This sequence originates from a human donor who was either an allogeneic HSCT recipient or a stem cell or donor lymphocyte infusion donor (not recorded which). It is not recorded whose cells these are; they may come from a transplant donor. The chain combines TRBV20-1 with TRBJ2-5, with D perhaps matching TRBD1 (6 bases). The sequenced sample was blood, either unsorted or a sorted T cell fraction (not recorded which). CDR3 loop: CSARRLRGQETQYF. In nucleotides, the CDR3 is TGCAGTGCTAGACGCCTCAGGGGTCAAGAGACCCAGTACTTC.